Described below is a single T cell receptor beta chain sequence and its context. This entry belongs to a study of cytomegalovirus exposure and HLA in healthy donors. Study-level information: According to later analysis, the same platform produced the approximately 120 validation and approximately 700 first-cohort repertoires.

The donors were members of the validation cohort, which comprised about 120 subjects and was separate from the first cohort of some 680 subjects. This CDR3 region has 14 residues. The V and J ends lost 5 bases and 5 bases, in that order; junction bases with no gene match: 3. Germline V gives CDR1 SNHLY, CDR2 FYNNEI. Generated by immunoSEQ multiplex PCR, the TCRdb table keeps only in-frame clones and is missing some. Of some 150,000 clones listed, roughly 90% are singletons. V gene TRBV2 combines with J gene TRBJ1-5, with 10 bases identical to TRBD1. This TCR was recovered from a man aged 18 to 29 in good health and CMV-seropositive. The sample comprised PBMCs. Here the CDR3 DNA reads TGTGCCAGCAGTCAGGACAGGGGGGATCAGCCCCAGCATTTT. Protein: CASSQDRGDQPQHF.